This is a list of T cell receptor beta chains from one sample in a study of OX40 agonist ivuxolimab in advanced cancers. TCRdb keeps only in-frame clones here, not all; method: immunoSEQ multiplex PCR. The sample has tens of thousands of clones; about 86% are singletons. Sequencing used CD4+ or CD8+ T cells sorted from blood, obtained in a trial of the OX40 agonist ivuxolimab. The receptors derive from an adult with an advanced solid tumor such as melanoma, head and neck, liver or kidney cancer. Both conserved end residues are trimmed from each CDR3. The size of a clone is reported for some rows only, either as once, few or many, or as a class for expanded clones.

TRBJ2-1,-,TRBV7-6,ASSPRMGGGGFSSYNEQF
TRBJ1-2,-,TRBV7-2,ASSLMGQGVYGYT
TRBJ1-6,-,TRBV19,ASSIDWSGDSPLH
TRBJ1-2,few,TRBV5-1,ASSLDQGPDGYT
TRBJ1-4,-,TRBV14,ASSHRLTTNEKLF
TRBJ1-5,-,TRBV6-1,ASSAEGYSNQPQH
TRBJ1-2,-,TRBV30,AWLANTGGWYGYT
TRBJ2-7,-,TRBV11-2,ASSFVAALSYEQY
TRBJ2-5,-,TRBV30,AWINRETQY
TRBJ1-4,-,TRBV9,ASSLRQGRNEKLF
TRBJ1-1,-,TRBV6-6,ASTYSVMLAF
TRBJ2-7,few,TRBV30,AWSGEGSAYEQY
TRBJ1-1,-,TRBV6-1,ASRRNTEAF
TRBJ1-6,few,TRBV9,ASSVEGQGNLLH
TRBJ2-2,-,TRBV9,ASSVVSSDTGELF
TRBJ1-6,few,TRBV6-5,ASSYSGTGNSPLH
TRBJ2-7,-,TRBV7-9,ASTQTSIEQY
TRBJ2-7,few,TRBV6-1,ASIFEISSYEQY
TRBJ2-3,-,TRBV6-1,ASSEVGRTSTDTQY
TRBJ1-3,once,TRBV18,ASSPRAGYAGNTIY
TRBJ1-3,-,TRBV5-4,ASSLVGGNTIY
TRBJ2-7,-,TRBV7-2,ASSPGPPYEQY
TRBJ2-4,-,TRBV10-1,ASHGGGPQNIQY
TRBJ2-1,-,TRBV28,ASSTPLLGEQF
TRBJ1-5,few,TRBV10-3,AIRDQDSNQPQH
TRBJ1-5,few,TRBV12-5,ASGQGINQPQH
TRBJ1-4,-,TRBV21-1,ASSKQTPEKLF
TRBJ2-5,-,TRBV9,ASSMQGSKAQY
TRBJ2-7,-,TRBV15,ATSRVQKSEQY
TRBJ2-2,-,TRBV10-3,AISPRPGELF
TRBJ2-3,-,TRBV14,ASSRYQTTDTQY
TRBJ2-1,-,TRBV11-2,ASSLRGNSYNEQF
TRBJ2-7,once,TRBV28,ASRTLPGSPSYEQY
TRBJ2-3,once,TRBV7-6,ASSLGVSGGARTDTQY